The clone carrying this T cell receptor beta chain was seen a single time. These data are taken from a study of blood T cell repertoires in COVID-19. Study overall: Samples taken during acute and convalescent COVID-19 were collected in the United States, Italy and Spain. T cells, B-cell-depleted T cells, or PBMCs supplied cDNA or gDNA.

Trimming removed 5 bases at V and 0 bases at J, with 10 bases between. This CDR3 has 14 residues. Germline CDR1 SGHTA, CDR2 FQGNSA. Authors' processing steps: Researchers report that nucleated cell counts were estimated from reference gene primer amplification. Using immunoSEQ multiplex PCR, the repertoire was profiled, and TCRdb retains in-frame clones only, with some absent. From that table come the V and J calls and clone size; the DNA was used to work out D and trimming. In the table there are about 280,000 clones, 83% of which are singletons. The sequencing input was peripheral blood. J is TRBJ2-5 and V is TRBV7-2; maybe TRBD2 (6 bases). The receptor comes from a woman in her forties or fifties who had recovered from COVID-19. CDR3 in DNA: TGTGCCAGCAGCCATGGGGGGTACCAAGAGACCCAGTACTTC. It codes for CASSHGGYQETQYF.